This TCR beta chain was retrieved from a study of shared clonotypes between healthy human individuals. About the research overall: The plates for each donor numbered three CD4 naive, three CD4 memory, two CD8 naive and one CD8 memory.

About this clone: The antigen remains undetermined.

Findings and caveats of the study: Sorted-subset samples were not fully sequenced, rarefaction indicated. Clonotypes not shared had lower generation probabilities than those common to all four donors.

Cells designated naive CD8 were CD45RO-negative and were positively selected for CCR7, with terminally differentiated effector memory CD45RA+ cells excluded. The authors split each subset's genomic DNA evenly across several immunoSEQ plates. Libraries were prepared by immunoSEQ multiplex PCR; TCRdb keeps only in-frame clonotypes and omits some of them. The sample yields millions of clones, 90% to 95% seen once. CDR3 size: 15 residues. V was clipped by 5 bases and J by 7 bases, with 18 bases between them. CDR1 SGHVS and CDR2 FQNEAQ come from the germline V gene. J is TRBJ1-5 and V is TRBV7-8; TRBD1 is a possible D gene (5 bases). Material: naive CD8+ T cells from PBMCs. The TCR was taken from a man younger than 30 in good health. Some clones in this sample may be carry-over from other donors' samples. The CDR3 nucleotides are TGTGCCAGCAGCGGGGGACCCCCGGGCGAGCAGCCCCAGCATTTT. Translation gives CASSGGPPGEQPQHF.